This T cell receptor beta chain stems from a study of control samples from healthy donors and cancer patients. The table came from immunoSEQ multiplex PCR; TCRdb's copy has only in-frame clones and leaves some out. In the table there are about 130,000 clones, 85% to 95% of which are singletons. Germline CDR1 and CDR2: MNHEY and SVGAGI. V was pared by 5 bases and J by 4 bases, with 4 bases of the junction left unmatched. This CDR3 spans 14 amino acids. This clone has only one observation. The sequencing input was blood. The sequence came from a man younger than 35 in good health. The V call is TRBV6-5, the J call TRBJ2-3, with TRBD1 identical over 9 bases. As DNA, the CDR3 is TGTGCCAGCAGTAACTGGGACAGGGCAGATACGCAGTATTTT. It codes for CASSNWDRADTQYF.